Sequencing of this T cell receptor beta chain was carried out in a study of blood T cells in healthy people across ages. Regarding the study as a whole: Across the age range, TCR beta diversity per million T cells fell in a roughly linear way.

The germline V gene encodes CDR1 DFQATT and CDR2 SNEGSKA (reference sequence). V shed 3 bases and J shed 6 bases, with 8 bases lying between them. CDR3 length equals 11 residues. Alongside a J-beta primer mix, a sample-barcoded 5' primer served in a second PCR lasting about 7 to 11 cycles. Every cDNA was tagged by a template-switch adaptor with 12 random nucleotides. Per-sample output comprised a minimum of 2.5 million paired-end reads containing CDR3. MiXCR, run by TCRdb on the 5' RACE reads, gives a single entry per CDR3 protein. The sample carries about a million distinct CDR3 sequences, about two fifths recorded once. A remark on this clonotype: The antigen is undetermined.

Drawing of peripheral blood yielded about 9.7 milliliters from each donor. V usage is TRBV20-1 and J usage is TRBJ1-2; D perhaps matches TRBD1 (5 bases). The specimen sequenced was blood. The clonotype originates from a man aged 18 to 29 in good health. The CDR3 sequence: CSASAGNGYTF. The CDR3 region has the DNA TGCAGTGCTAGTGCAGGGAATGGCTACACCTTC.